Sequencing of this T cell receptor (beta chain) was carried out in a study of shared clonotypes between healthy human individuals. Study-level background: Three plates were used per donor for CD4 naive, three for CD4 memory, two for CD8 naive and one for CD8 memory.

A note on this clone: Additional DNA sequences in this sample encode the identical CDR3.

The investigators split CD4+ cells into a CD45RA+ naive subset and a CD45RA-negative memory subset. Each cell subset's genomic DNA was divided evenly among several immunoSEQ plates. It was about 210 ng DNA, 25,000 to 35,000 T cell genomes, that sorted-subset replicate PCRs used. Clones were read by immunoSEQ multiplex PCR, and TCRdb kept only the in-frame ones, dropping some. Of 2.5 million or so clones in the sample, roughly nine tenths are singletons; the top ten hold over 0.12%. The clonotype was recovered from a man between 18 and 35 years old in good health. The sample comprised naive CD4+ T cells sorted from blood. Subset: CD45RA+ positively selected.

This chain's CDR3 is CAWSVRGLSNQPQHF. The CDR3 coding sequence is TGTGCCTGGAGTGTACGGGGGCTAAGCAATCAGCCCCAGCATTTT. This rearrangement joins TRBV30 to TRBJ1-5, with D maybe TRBD1 (6 bases). Germline CDR1 and CDR2: GTSNPN and SVGIG (reference sequence). This CDR3 spans 15 amino acids. V was cut by 0 bases and J by 1 base, with 10 bases left in between.